A selection of T cell receptor beta chains follows, all from one sample in a study of cytomegalovirus exposure and HLA in healthy donors. Produced via immunoSEQ multiplex PCR; TCRdb's table is partial and in-frame only. The profile shows fewer than 200,000 clones, about four fifths of them singletons. The specimen sequenced was PBMCs. These receptor sequences come from a woman aged 18-35 years in good health and CMV-seronegative. The CDR3 runs from the conserved cysteine through the conserved F or W. D genes are given only for firm matches. Rows may omit the clone size; those that give it use once, few, many or a size class.

v_call: TRBV11-2; d_call: NA; j_call: TRBJ2-3; clone_size: NA; cdr3_aa: CASSHTDTQYF; cdr3_nt: TGTGCCAGCAGCCATACAGATACGCAGTATTTT
v_call: TRBV10-3; d_call: TRBD2; j_call: TRBJ2-7; clone_size: NA; cdr3_aa: CAISESSGSYEQYF; cdr3_nt: TGTGCCATCAGTGAGTCTAGCGGGAGCTACGAGCAGTACTTC
v_call: TRBV19; d_call: NA; j_call: TRBJ1-3; clone_size: NA; cdr3_aa: CASTAFLSSGNTIYF; cdr3_nt: TGTGCCAGTACTGCCTTCCTGAGCTCTGGAAACACCATATATTTT
v_call: TRBV9; d_call: TRBD2; j_call: TRBJ2-1; clone_size: NA; cdr3_aa: CASSVVSAGGPSGNEQFF; cdr3_nt: TGTGCCAGCAGCGTGGTAAGTGCGGGAGGGCCCTCCGGGAATGAGCAGTTCTTC
v_call: TRBV7-9; d_call: TRBD2; j_call: TRBJ2-1; clone_size: NA; cdr3_aa: CASSPGLAGRSYNEQFF; cdr3_nt: TGTGCCAGCAGCCCGGGACTAGCGGGACGCTCCTACAATGAGCAGTTCTTC
v_call: TRBV20-1; d_call: NA; j_call: TRBJ2-1; clone_size: NA; cdr3_aa: CSAGTRTEQFF; cdr3_nt: TGCAGTGCCGGGACTCGTACAGAGCAGTTCTTC
v_call: TRBV6-6; d_call: NA; j_call: TRBJ1-5; clone_size: NA; cdr3_aa: CASSQGSNQPQHF; cdr3_nt: TGTGCCAGTTCCCAGGGGAGCAATCAGCCCCAGCATTTT
v_call: TRBV15; d_call: TRBD2; j_call: TRBJ2-2; clone_size: NA; cdr3_aa: CATSTTSGRMVGELFF; cdr3_nt: TGTGCCACCAGCACAACTAGCGGGAGGATGGTCGGGGAGCTGTTTTTT
v_call: TRBV11-2; d_call: NA; j_call: TRBJ2-1; clone_size: NA; cdr3_aa: CASSLMWRGYNEQFF; cdr3_nt: TGTGCCAGCAGCTTGATGTGGAGAGGCTACAATGAGCAGTTCTTC
v_call: TRBV5-1; d_call: TRBD1; j_call: TRBJ2-7; clone_size: NA; cdr3_aa: CASSLTGGGSYEQYF; cdr3_nt: TGCGCCAGCAGCTTAACAGGGGGCGGCTCCTACGAGCAGTACTTC
v_call: TRBV6-5; d_call: NA; j_call: TRBJ1-2; clone_size: NA; cdr3_aa: CASSLEADTDYGYTF; cdr3_nt: TGTGCCAGCAGCCTCGAGGCGGACACAGACTATGGCTACACCTTC
v_call: TRBV28; d_call: NA; j_call: TRBJ1-2; clone_size: NA; cdr3_aa: CASSLRSAQGRGGGDPGHYGYTF; cdr3_nt: TGTGCCAGCAGTTTACGGTCGGCGCAGGGAAGGGGTGGCGGGGACCCCGGACACTATGGCTACACCTTC
v_call: TRBV7-9; d_call: NA; j_call: TRBJ2-2; clone_size: NA; cdr3_aa: CASSLAQAGTGELFF; cdr3_nt: TGTGCCAGCAGTCTGGCCCAGGCCGGCACCGGGGAGCTGTTTTTT
v_call: TRBV5-4; d_call: TRBD1; j_call: TRBJ2-7; clone_size: once; cdr3_aa: CASSTKQGASYEQYF; cdr3_nt: TGTGCCAGCAGCACCAAACAGGGGGCCTCTTACGAGCAGTACTTC
v_call: TRBV2; d_call: NA; j_call: TRBJ1-5; clone_size: NA; cdr3_aa: CASSETGNPTQPQHF; cdr3_nt: TGTGCCAGCAGTGAAACGGGGAATCCGACTCAGCCCCAGCATTTT
v_call: TRBV18; d_call: NA; j_call: TRBJ2-1; clone_size: few; cdr3_aa: CASSELNEQFF; cdr3_nt: TGTGCCAGCTCGGAGCTCAATGAGCAGTTCTTC
v_call: TRBV25-1; d_call: NA; j_call: TRBJ2-3; clone_size: NA; cdr3_aa: CASSTFNGDTDTQYF; cdr3_nt: TGTGCCAGCAGCACCTTTAACGGAGACACAGATACGCAGTATTTT
v_call: TRBV28; d_call: NA; j_call: TRBJ2-3; clone_size: NA; cdr3_aa: CASSSGHGIMNTQYF; cdr3_nt: TGTGCCAGCAGTTCCGGACACGGCATAATGAATACGCAGTATTTT
v_call: TRBV7-2; d_call: NA; j_call: TRBJ1-2; clone_size: NA; cdr3_aa: CASSIDKNYGYTF; cdr3_nt: TGTGCCAGCAGCATCGACAAGAACTATGGCTACACCTTC
v_call: TRBV5-4; d_call: TRBD2; j_call: TRBJ2-1; clone_size: NA; cdr3_aa: CASRSGLAGGDNEQFF; cdr3_nt: TGTGCCAGCAGATCCGGACTAGCGGGAGGGGACAATGAGCAGTTCTTC
v_call: TRBV7-9; d_call: NA; j_call: TRBJ1-1; clone_size: NA; cdr3_aa: CSSSLEHRNSMNTEAFF; cdr3_nt: TGTTCCAGCAGCTTAGAACACAGGAACTCTATGAACACTGAAGCTTTCTTT
v_call: TRBV9; d_call: TRBD2; j_call: TRBJ2-5; clone_size: NA; cdr3_aa: CASSADAIGTSGRPRQETQYF; cdr3_nt: TGTGCCAGCAGCGCTGATGCTATTGGGACTAGCGGGAGGCCGCGTCAAGAGACCCAGTACTTC
v_call: TRBV9; d_call: NA; j_call: TRBJ1-1; clone_size: NA; cdr3_aa: CASSVEAGRPEGF; cdr3_nt: TGTGCCAGCAGCGTAGAGGCCGGGCGCCCGGAGGGTTTT
v_call: TRBV29-1; d_call: TRBD2; j_call: TRBJ2-3; clone_size: NA; cdr3_aa: CSVELLYRGVAGGLGTDTQYF; cdr3_nt: TGCAGCGTTGAATTATTGTACAGGGGAGTAGCGGGAGGACTGGGCACAGATACGCAGTATTTT
v_call: TRBV28; d_call: NA; j_call: TRBJ1-2; clone_size: NA; cdr3_aa: CASSSPRNYGYTF; cdr3_nt: TGTGCCAGCAGTTCCCCCAGGAACTATGGCTACACCTTC
v_call: TRBV5-1; d_call: TRBD1; j_call: TRBJ2-1; clone_size: NA; cdr3_aa: CASSLPGTGYNEQFF; cdr3_nt: TGCGCCAGCAGCTTGCCCGGGACAGGCTACAATGAGCAGTTCTTC
v_call: TRBV7-8; d_call: TRBD1; j_call: TRBJ2-6; clone_size: NA; cdr3_aa: CASITRDRESGANVLTF; cdr3_nt: TGTGCCAGCATCACCAGGGACAGGGAGTCGGGGGCCAACGTCCTGACTTTC
v_call: TRBV7-2; d_call: NA; j_call: TRBJ2-5; clone_size: NA; cdr3_aa: CASSLGGTVQETQYF; cdr3_nt: TGTGCCAGCAGCTTAGGCGGGACAGTACAAGAGACCCAGTACTTC
v_call: TRBV19; d_call: TRBD1; j_call: TRBJ1-1; clone_size: NA; cdr3_aa: CASSIQGQDRVNTEAFF; cdr3_nt: TGTGCCAGTAGCATCCAGGGACAGGACCGGGTGAACACTGAAGCTTTCTTT
v_call: TRBV4-3; d_call: TRBD1; j_call: TRBJ1-5; clone_size: NA; cdr3_aa: CASSPTQGDSFNMHF; cdr3_nt: TGCGCCAGCAGCCCCACTCAGGGGGACAGTTTCAACATGCATTTT
v_call: TRBV9; d_call: NA; j_call: TRBJ2-3; clone_size: NA; cdr3_aa: CASSVEGGSTDTQYF; cdr3_nt: TGTGCCAGCAGCGTAGAGGGGGGGAGCACAGATACGCAGTATTTT
v_call: TRBV5-1; d_call: NA; j_call: TRBJ2-1; clone_size: NA; cdr3_aa: CASSLDRLANNEQFF; cdr3_nt: TGCGCCAGCAGCTTGGATCGGCTAGCGAACAATGAGCAGTTCTTC
v_call: TRBV2; d_call: NA; j_call: TRBJ2-6; clone_size: few; cdr3_aa: CASSDRGSGANVLTF; cdr3_nt: TGTGCCAGCAGTGACAGGGGCTCTGGGGCCAACGTCCTGACTTTC
v_call: TRBV19; d_call: TRBD2; j_call: TRBJ2-3; clone_size: few; cdr3_aa: CASSIAGGSGSTDTQYF; cdr3_nt: TGTGCCAGTAGTATAGCGGGGGGGTCGGGTAGCACAGATACGCAGTATTTT
v_call: TRBV30; d_call: NA; j_call: TRBJ1-2; clone_size: NA; cdr3_aa: CAWRERGLSYGYTF; cdr3_nt: TGTGCCTGGAGGGAAAGGGGGTTGAGCTATGGCTACACCTTC
v_call: TRBV9; d_call: TRBD1; j_call: TRBJ2-3; clone_size: once; cdr3_aa: CASSKGQGTDTQYF; cdr3_nt: TGTGCCAGCAGCAAGGGACAGGGCACAGATACGCAATATTTT
v_call: TRBV7-9; d_call: NA; j_call: TRBJ1-5; clone_size: once; cdr3_aa: CASSTQGLGQPQHF; cdr3_nt: TGTGCCAGCAGTACTCAGGGGTTGGGTCAGCCCCAGCATTTT
v_call: TRBV28; d_call: NA; j_call: TRBJ1-4; clone_size: NA; cdr3_aa: CASKPTQSRRTNEKLFF; cdr3_nt: TGTGCCAGCAAACCAACCCAGTCACGGAGAACTAATGAAAAACTGTTTTTT
v_call: TRBV7-6; d_call: TRBD1; j_call: TRBJ1-1; clone_size: NA; cdr3_aa: CASSRAGQGNTEAFF; cdr3_nt: TGTGCCAGCAGCCGCGCCGGACAGGGAAACACTGAAGCTTTCTTT
v_call: TRBV6-5; d_call: NA; j_call: TRBJ2-5; clone_size: NA; cdr3_aa: CASSYSTGMAETQYF; cdr3_nt: TGTGCCAGCAGTTACTCCACAGGGATGGCAGAGACCCAGTACTTC
v_call: TRBV6-5; d_call: NA; j_call: TRBJ2-2; clone_size: once; cdr3_aa: CASSPDSNTGELFF; cdr3_nt: TGTGCCAGCAGCCCCGACTCGAACACCGGGGAGCTGTTTTTT
v_call: TRBV5-8; d_call: TRBD1; j_call: TRBJ1-2; clone_size: NA; cdr3_aa: CASSPQGDGVYGYTF; cdr3_nt: TGTGCCAGCAGCCCCCAGGGGGATGGTGTCTATGGCTACACCTTC
v_call: TRBV6-6; d_call: TRBD1; j_call: TRBJ1-5; clone_size: NA; cdr3_aa: CASSPWTGNQPQHF; cdr3_nt: TGTGCCAGCAGTCCGTGGACAGGGAATCAGCCCCAGCATTTT
v_call: TRBV11-3; d_call: TRBD1; j_call: TRBJ1-2; clone_size: NA; cdr3_aa: CASSLGGQGFSYGYTF; cdr3_nt: TGTGCCAGCAGCTTAGGGGGACAGGGGTTCTCCTATGGCTACACCTTC
v_call: TRBV19; d_call: TRBD2; j_call: TRBJ2-1; clone_size: NA; cdr3_aa: CASSTYGTSGYNEQFF; cdr3_nt: TGTGCCAGTAGTACCTACGGGACTAGCGGTTACAATGAGCAGTTCTTC
v_call: TRBV28; d_call: TRBD1; j_call: TRBJ1-5; clone_size: NA; cdr3_aa: CASSDRQGLDQPQHF; cdr3_nt: TGTGCCAGCAGCGACCGACAGGGGTTGGATCAGCCCCAGCATTTT
v_call: TRBV12-5; d_call: TRBD2; j_call: TRBJ2-1; clone_size: once; cdr3_aa: CASGLVSGRGNEQFF; cdr3_nt: TGTGCTAGTGGTTTGGTGAGCGGGAGAGGGAATGAGCAGTTCTTC
v_call: TRBV4-1; d_call: TRBD1; j_call: TRBJ2-5; clone_size: NA; cdr3_aa: CASSQDGDRDMETQYF; cdr3_nt: TGCGCCAGCAGCCAAGACGGGGACAGGGATATGGAGACCCAGTACTTC
v_call: TRBV5-4; d_call: TRBD2; j_call: TRBJ2-1; clone_size: NA; cdr3_aa: CASSHSGHSFWEQFF; cdr3_nt: TGTGCCAGCAGCCATAGCGGGCATAGTTTTTGGGAGCAGTTCTTC
v_call: TRBV27; d_call: TRBD1; j_call: TRBJ1-1; clone_size: few; cdr3_aa: CASSYRQGEAFF; cdr3_nt: TGTGCCAGCAGTTATAGACAGGGTGAAGCTTTCTTT
v_call: TRBV27; d_call: NA; j_call: TRBJ1-5; clone_size: NA; cdr3_aa: CASSAPGGGQPQHF; cdr3_nt: TGTGCCAGCAGTGCACCGGGGGGGGGTCAGCCCCAGCATTTT
v_call: TRBV19; d_call: TRBD1; j_call: TRBJ1-2; clone_size: NA; cdr3_aa: CASFQGGFYGYTF; cdr3_nt: TGTGCCAGTTTCCAGGGGGGCTTTTATGGCTACACCTTC